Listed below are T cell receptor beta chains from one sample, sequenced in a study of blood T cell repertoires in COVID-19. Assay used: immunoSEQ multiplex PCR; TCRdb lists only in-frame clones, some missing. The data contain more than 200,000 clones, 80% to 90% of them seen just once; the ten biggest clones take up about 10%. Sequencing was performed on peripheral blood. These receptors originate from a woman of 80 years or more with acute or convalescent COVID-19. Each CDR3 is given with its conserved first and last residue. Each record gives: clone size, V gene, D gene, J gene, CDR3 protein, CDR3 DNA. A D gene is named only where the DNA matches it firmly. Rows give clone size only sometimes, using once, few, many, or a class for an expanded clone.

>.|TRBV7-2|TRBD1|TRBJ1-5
CASSLGQGSNQPQHF
TGTGCCAGCAGCTTGGGACAGGGTAGCAATCAGCCCCAGCATTTT
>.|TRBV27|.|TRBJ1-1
CASRMTGMGTEAFF
TGTGCCAGCAGAATGACAGGAATGGGCACTGAAGCTTTCTTT
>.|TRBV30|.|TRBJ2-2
CAWPESMTGELFF
TGTGCCTGGCCTGAGTCGATGACCGGGGAGCTGTTTTTT
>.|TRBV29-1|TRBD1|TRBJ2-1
CSVGQGWNEQFF
TGCAGCGTTGGACAGGGGTGGAATGAGCAGTTCTTC
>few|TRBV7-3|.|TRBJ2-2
CASSSIREGTGELFF
TGTGCCAGCAGCTCCATTCGTGAGGGCACCGGGGAGCTGTTTTTT
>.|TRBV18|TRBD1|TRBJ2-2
CASVRDRGNTGELFF
TGTGCCAGCGTCCGGGACAGGGGGAACACCGGGGAGCTGTTTTTT
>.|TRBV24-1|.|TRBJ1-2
CATSVGVHGYTF
TGTGCCACCAGTGTAGGGGTTCATGGCTACACCTTC
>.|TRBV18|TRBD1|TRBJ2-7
CASSPKGTGSPYEQYF
TGTGCCAGCTCACCCAAAGGGACAGGGTCCCCCTACGAGCAGTACTTC
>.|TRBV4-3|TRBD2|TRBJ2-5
CASSQEGASGGPGETQYF
TGCGCCAGCAGCCAAGAAGGGGCTAGCGGGGGGCCCGGGGAGACCCAGTACTTC
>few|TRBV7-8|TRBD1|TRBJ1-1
CASSLNTGGWNTEAFF
TGTGCCAGCAGCCTGAACACAGGGGGTTGGAACACTGAAGCTTTCTTT
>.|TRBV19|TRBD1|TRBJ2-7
CASSIVPDRVSEQYF
TGTGCCAGTAGTATAGTACCGGACAGGGTATCCGAGCAGTACTTC
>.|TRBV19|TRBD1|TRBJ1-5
CASSQSRDREVRGQPQHF
TGTGCCAGTAGTCAGTCCCGGGACAGGGAGGTGAGAGGTCAGCCCCAGCATTTT
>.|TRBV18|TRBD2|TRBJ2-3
CASSPPVGGGTDTQYF
TGTGCCAGCTCACCACCGGTGGGCGGGGGTACAGATACGCAGTATTTT